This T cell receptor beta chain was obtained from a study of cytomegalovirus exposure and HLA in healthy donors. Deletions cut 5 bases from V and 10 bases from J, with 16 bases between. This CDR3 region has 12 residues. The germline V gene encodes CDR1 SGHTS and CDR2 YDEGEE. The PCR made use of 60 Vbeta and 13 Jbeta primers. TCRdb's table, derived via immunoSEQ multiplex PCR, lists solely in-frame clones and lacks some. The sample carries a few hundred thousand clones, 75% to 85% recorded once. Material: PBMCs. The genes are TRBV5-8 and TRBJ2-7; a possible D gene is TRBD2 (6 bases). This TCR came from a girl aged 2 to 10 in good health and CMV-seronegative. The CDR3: CASSSQTGVQYF. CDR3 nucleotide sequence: TGTGCCAGCAGTTCCCAAACGGGAGTTCAGTACTTC.